The 13 T cell receptor beta chains below come from one sample, sequenced in a study of blood T cell repertoires in COVID-19. The table came from immunoSEQ multiplex PCR; TCRdb's copy has only in-frame clones and leaves some out. The table includes some 220,000 clones, 87% detected once. Sequences were obtained from peripheral blood. Receptors originate from a woman younger than 35 who had recovered from COVID-19.

This clone was seen a handful of times. V gene TRBV2 combines with J gene TRBJ2-1; 7 nucleotides agree with TRBD2. Germline CDR1 SNHLY, CDR2 FYNNEI. V shed 6 bases, J shed 4 bases, and the junction held 18 bases outside the gene matches. The CDR3 runs 18 residues. CDR3 nucleotide sequence: TGTGCCAGCAGCGCCGAATCCGGGACTAAGAGACCATACAATGAGCAGTTCTTC. Its protein is CASSAESGTKRPYNEQFF.

This chain joins TRBV5-8 and TRBJ2-3; weak D call: TRBD1 (6 bases). The CDR3 totals 15 residues. Trimming shortened V by 4 bases and J by 0 bases, and 12 bases separated the two germline ends. CDR1 and CDR2 from the germline V gene are SGHTS and YDEGEE. CDR3 nucleotides: TGTGCCAGCAGCCCGGACAGCCCTAGCACAGATACGCAGTATTTT. It encodes CASSPDSPSTDTQYF. Together with reference TRBV5-8 and TRBJ2-3, the CDR3 gives the full variable domain: EAGVTQSPTHLIKTRGQQATLRCSPISGHTSVYWYQQALGLGLQFLLWYDEGEERNRGNFPPRFSGRQFPNYSSELNVNALELEDSALYLCASSPDSPSTDTQYFGPGTRLTVL.

The genes are TRBV4-1 and TRBJ1-3; D not resolved. CDR3 length: 15 residues. V was pared by 0 bases and J by 0 bases, with 6 bases between. Looked up from germline, CDR1 is MGHRA and CDR2 is YSYEKL. CDR3 region: CASSQEPSSGNTIYF. CDR3 sequence (DNA): TGCGCCAGCAGCCAAGAACCGAGCTCTGGAAACACCATATATTTT.

This sequence joins TRBV3-1 (or the pseudogene TRBV3-2) and TRBJ1-5; possible D gene TRBD1, 5 bases. This CDR3 contains 13 residues. V lost 1 base and J lost 6, with 7 bases in between. The germline V gene has CDR1 LGHDT and CDR2 YNNKEL (reference sequence). CDR3 sequence reads: CASSQAQGQPQHF. CDR3 in DNA: TGTGCCAGCAGCCAAGCCCAGGGTCAGCCCCAGCATTTT.

The rearrangement links TRBV6-2 or TRBV6-3 to TRBJ1-1, with a weak D call TRBD1 (6 bases). The CDR3 spans 15 residues. V lost 2 bases, J lost 0 bases, and 10 bases lay in between. CDR1 and CDR2 (germline): MNHEY, SVGEGT. CDR3 in amino acids: CASSYTGHLNTEAFF. For the CDR3, the DNA is TGTGCCAGCAGTTACACAGGGCACCTGAACACTGAAGCTTTCTTT.

V gene TRBV10-2 combines with J gene TRBJ1-2; D is perhaps TRBD1 (5 bases). Deletions cut 4 bases from V and 4 bases from J, with 13 bases between. Germline CDR1 is WSHSY and CDR2 is SAAADI. The CDR3 runs to 14 residues. For the CDR3, the DNA is TGCGCCAGCAGTGTGGAAGGGGCCGGCTATGGCTACACCTTC. It translates to CASSVEGAGYGYTF.

The J gene is TRBJ1-6, the V gene TRBV2, with 10 bases that match TRBD1. The V segment lost 4 bases and the J segment 9 bases; nucleotides outside the gene matches: 6. Germline-derived CDR1 and CDR2 are SNHLY and FYNNEI. This CDR3 has 15 amino acids. The CDR3 nucleotides are TGTGCCAGCAGTGCCTCGACAGGGGGCTCTTCACCCCTCCACTTT. This encodes CASSASTGGSSPLHF.

This clone was seen just once. This sequence joins TRBV10-3 and TRBJ1-1, with 9 bases aligning to TRBD1. Germline-derived CDR1 and CDR2 are ENHRY and SYGVKD. This CDR3 spans 14 amino acids. V was clipped by 8 bases and J by 0 bases; unmatched bases: 4. Written as DNA, the CDR3 is TGTGCCATCGGGACAGGGAGGATGAACACTGAAGCTTTCTTT. The encoded protein is CAIGTGRMNTEAFF.

This chain connects TRBV30 to TRBJ2-5; the match to TRBD2 covers 9 bases. Germline trimming cut 4 bases from V and 7 bases from J; bases unmatched to any gene: 10. Germline CDR1 reads GTSNPN; CDR2 reads SVGIG (reference sequence). The length of the CDR3 is 14 residues. This chain's CDR3 is CAWTTSGSQGTQYF. The CDR3 DNA reads TGTGCCTGGACGACTAGCGGTTCCCAGGGGACCCAGTACTTC.

The chain uses TRBV5-1 and TRBJ2-1, with D uncertain. V dropped 0 bases and J dropped 10 bases, with 11 bases sitting between them. There are 13 residues in the CDR3. From germline, CDR1 is SGHRS and CDR2 YFSETQ. CDR3 sequence: CASSLGTMQEQFF. The CDR3 DNA reads TGCGCCAGCAGCTTGGGTACCATGCAGGAGCAGTTCTTC.

This chain joins TRBV28 and TRBJ1-1; tentatively, D is TRBD1 (5 bases). The CDR3 length is 15 residues. Germline CDR1 and CDR2: MDHEN and SYDVKM. V dropped 4 bases and J dropped 5 bases, with 17 bases sitting between them. CDR3 loop: CASSSQDGGRTEAFF. CDR3 nucleotide sequence: TGTGCCAGCAGTTCCCAAGACGGGGGGAGGACTGAAGCTTTCTTT.

V is TRBV6-5 and J is TRBJ2-7; tentatively, D is TRBD1 (6 bases). Per germline, CDR1 MNHEY and CDR2 SVGAGI. CDR3 size: 14 residues. V lost 6 bases and J 5 bases, leaving 17 bases between the germline ends. Here the CDR3 DNA reads TGTGCCAGCAGACCGGGACATTCTCCTAACGAGCAGTACTTC. It encodes CASRPGHSPNEQYF.

This clone was observed once. The chain recombines TRBV7-2 with TRBJ1-6; no clear D gene. V was cut by 7 bases and J by 0 bases, with 13 bases left in between. Germline CDR1 is SGHTA and CDR2 is FQGNSA. CDR3 length: 16 residues. As DNA, the CDR3 is TGTGCCAGCACTAATAGGCGGAGCTCCTATAATTCACCCCTCCACTTT. It is translated as CASTNRRSSYNSPLHF.